Here is one T cell receptor beta chain with its context. Its matching antigen is unknown. The germline V and J ends were trimmed by 4 bases and 0 bases, with 10 bases remaining between them. Germline V gene data show CDR1 as SGHTA and CDR2 as FQGTGA. This CDR3 is 15 amino acids long. This sample is part of a study of T cell responses to AZD1222 COVID-19 vaccine. Notes on the study in general: Clonal diversity was possibly underestimated; the donors were predominantly white British and more often female. At 160-218 and 743-854, vaccine-associated CD4 TCRs were dominant, and they spanned spike. Within unmutated variant regions lay the reported targets of nearly half of spike-specific TCRs. Of the AZD1222 recipients, only five to seven were seropositive at baseline.

TCRdb's table, derived via immunoSEQ multiplex PCR, lists solely in-frame clones and lacks some. This sample has a few hundred thousand clones, with about 92% found just once. Material: peripheral blood, obtained on day 0 of AZD1222 vaccination. J is TRBJ1-3 and V is TRBV7-3; the D gene is possibly TRBD1 (6 bases). This TCR was recovered from an adult in good health. The CDR3 nucleotides are TGTGCCAGCAGCTGGGACACTGTCTCTGGAAACACCATATATTTT. Its protein product is CASSWDTVSGNTIYF.